Below, 8 T cell receptor beta chains from the same sample are listed, as sequenced in a study of T cells after yellow fever vaccination. Using its own MiXCR run on the 5' RACE reads, TCRdb lists one record per CDR3 protein. The sample holds a few hundred thousand distinct CDR3 sequences, around 10% seen once. The sequenced sample was CD4+ T cells sorted from PBMCs, obtained 5 days after the yellow fever booster vaccination. The receptors come from a man between 18 and 35 years old who received the YFV17D yellow fever vaccine.

This clonotype was seen a handful of times. The rearrangement links TRBV6-2 or TRBV6-3 to TRBJ2-7; D call uncertain. The germline V gene encodes CDR1 MNHEY and CDR2 SVGEGT. Trimming cost V 7 bases and J 2 bases, with 9 bases left between them. The CDR3 loop spans 12 amino acids. In nucleotides, the CDR3 is TGTGCCAGCATCGGACGGGCCTACGAGCAGTACTTC. This codes for CASIGRAYEQYF.

This clonotype appeared a few times. The chain couples TRBV10-2 to TRBJ1-5; D remains ambiguous. Trimming cost V 3 bases and J 1 base, with 7 bases left between them. This CDR3 spans 14 amino acids. The germline gives CDR1 WSHSY, CDR2 SAAADI. CDR3 residues: CASSDTNSNQPQHF. CDR3 bases: TGCGCCAGCAGTGACACCAACAGCAATCAGCCCCAGCATTTT.

There are many counts of this clonotype. This chain connects TRBV20-1 to TRBJ2-3; D unresolved. V lost 3 bases, J lost 3 bases, and 13 bases lay in between. CDR1 and CDR2 from the germline V gene are DFQATT and SNEGSKA (reference sequence). The CDR3 is made up of 14 amino acids. The CDR3 is CSASRVYLTDTQYF. CDR3 DNA sequence: TGCAGTGCTAGTCGGGTTTATCTGACAGATACGCAGTATTTT.

The chain combines TRBV6-5 with TRBJ1-6, with 8 bases that match TRBD1. Trimming cost V 5 bases and J 0 bases; bases outside gene matches: 12. In germline, CDR1 is MNHEY, CDR2 SVGAGI. This CDR3 has 19 amino acids. The CDR3 DNA sequence: TGTGCCAGCAGTACCCTCAGGGGGCACAAGAGCTCCTATAATTCACCCCTCCACTTT. Encoded protein: CASSTLRGHKSSYNSPLHF.

Many counts were recorded for this clonotype. V usage is TRBV25-1 and J usage is TRBJ1-2; unclear D gene. CDR3 length: 11 residues. The V gene lost 2 bases and the J gene lost 8 bases, with 6 bases spanning the gap. In germline, CDR1 is MGHDK, CDR2 SYGVNS. This CDR3 reads CASSEQGGYTF. In DNA, the CDR3 is TGTGCCAGCAGTGAACAAGGAGGCTACACCTTC.

This clonotype was counted only a few times. The chain couples TRBV6-6 to TRBJ1-2; possibly TRBD1 for D (5 bases). CDR3 length: 14 residues. In germline, CDR1 is MNHNY, CDR2 SVGAGI (reference sequence). Trimming stripped 2 bases from V and 4 bases from J, with 11 bases between. The CDR3 here is CASSYRGVFYGYTF. The CDR3 DNA is TGTGCCAGCAGTTACAGAGGGGTTTTCTATGGCTACACCTTC.

The chain recombines TRBV5-4 with TRBJ2-1, with 7 bases aligning to TRBD1. Trimming cost V 5 bases and J 2 bases; bases outside gene matches: 7. This CDR3 comprises 15 residues. CDR1 is SGHNT, CDR2 YYREEE, per germline (reference sequence). For the CDR3, the DNA is TGTGCCAGCAGACTCACAGGGGCCCCCTACAATGAGCAGTTCTTC. Protein product: CASRLTGAPYNEQFF.

This clonotype was observed many times. The chain recombines TRBV7-2 with TRBJ2-7; either TRBD1 or TRBD2 may fit D (5 bases each). Trimming removed 4 bases from V and 6 bases from J, with 16 bases in between. The CDR3 has 14 amino acids. Germline values: CDR1 SGHTA, CDR2 FQGNSA. The CDR3 loop is CASSSGTAPGEQYV. As DNA, the CDR3 is TGTGCCAGCAGCTCCGGGACGGCACCAGGCGAGCAGTACGTC.